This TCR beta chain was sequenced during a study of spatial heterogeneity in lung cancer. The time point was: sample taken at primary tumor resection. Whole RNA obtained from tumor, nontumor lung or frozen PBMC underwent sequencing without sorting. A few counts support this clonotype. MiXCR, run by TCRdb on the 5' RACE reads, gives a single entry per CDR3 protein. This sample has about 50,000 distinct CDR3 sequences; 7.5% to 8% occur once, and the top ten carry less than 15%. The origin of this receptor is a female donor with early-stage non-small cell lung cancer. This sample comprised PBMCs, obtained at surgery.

As DNA, the CDR3 is TGTGCCAGCAGCGCGGGACAAGCAACTAATGAAAAACTGTTTTTT. Its translation: CASSAGQATNEKLFF. V gene TRBV11-2 combines with J gene TRBJ1-4; perhaps TRBD1 as D (6 bases). The CDR3 runs to 15 residues. The V gene's germline CDR1 is SGHAT and CDR2 FQNNGV. Trimming took off 5 bases at V and 0 bases at J, with 10 bases between the two ends.